The clone carrying this T cell receptor (beta chain) was seen at least ten times. What it binds is not known. The record originates from a study of Graves' ophthalmopathy and Graves' hyperthyroidism. Study-wide context: Prior to any treatment, peripheral blood was collected at the time of initial diagnosis.

Study-wide points: Built on 13 signatures, a model told ophthalmopathy apart from stable hyperthyroidism with approximately 91% sensitivity and under 83% specificity.

In this cohort, patients with other autoimmune diseases, uncontrolled infections, pregnancy or lactation were excluded. The PBMCs used were ones drawn from less than 12 ml of fresh peripheral blood. RNA transcripts served as template for amplifying TCR beta CDR3 sequences. The first-round RT-PCR employed HTBI primers together with the Qiagen OneStep RT-PCR kit. A multiplex PCR was then performed as the second round. TCRdb called the multiplex PCR reads again in MiXCR, with one record for every CDR3 protein. The sample shows about 480,000 distinct CDR3 sequences, about an eighth of them seen only once. The V segment lost 6 bases and the J segment 5 bases; nucleotides outside the gene matches: 9. The CDR3 is 15 residues long. CDR1 is LGHNT, CDR2 FRNRAP, per germline.

The chain recombines TRBV12-5 with TRBJ2-5, with 10 bases lining up with TRBD1. This sequence was found in a woman aged 25-40 years with Graves' ophthalmopathy. Sequencing input: blood. CDR3 in DNA: TGTGCTAGTGGCCCCCGGGACAGGGGCGTCGAGACCCAGTACTTC. It encodes CASGPRDRGVETQYF.